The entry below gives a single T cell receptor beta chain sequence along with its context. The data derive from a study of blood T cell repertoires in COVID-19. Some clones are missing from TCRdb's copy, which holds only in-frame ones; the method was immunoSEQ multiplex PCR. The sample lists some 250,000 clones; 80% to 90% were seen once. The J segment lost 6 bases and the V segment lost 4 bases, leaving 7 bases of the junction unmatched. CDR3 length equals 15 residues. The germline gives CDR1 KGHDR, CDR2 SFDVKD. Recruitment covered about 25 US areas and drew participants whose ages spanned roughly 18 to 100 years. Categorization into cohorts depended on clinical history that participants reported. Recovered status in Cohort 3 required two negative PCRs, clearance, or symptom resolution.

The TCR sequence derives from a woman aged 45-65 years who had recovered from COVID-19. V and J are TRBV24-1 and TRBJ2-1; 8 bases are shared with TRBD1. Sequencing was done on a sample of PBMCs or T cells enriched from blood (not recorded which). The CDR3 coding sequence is TGTGCCACCAGTGACCCATCGGACAGGGCCAATGAGCAGTTCTTC. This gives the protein CATSDPSDRANEQFF.